The table lists the clone carrying this TCR beta chain with a few counts. The antigen remains unidentified. The source of the sample is a study of spatial heterogeneity in lung cancer. Germline V gives CDR1 SGDLS, CDR2 YYNGEE. V was clipped by 0 bases and J by 9 bases, with 13 bases between them. The CDR3 has 14 amino acids. In TCRdb, the 5' RACE reads were re-called with MiXCR into one record per CDR3 protein. The sample records about 82,000 distinct CDR3 sequences, approximately 12% being singletons. Time point denoted: sample taken at primary tumor resection. Without sorting, whole RNA was sequenced from tumor, nontumor lung or frozen PBMC. The cohort: approximately 66 early-stage, untreated non-small cell lung cancer patients. General observations from the study: TCRs found ubiquitously expanded in tumor appeared in blood more at resection than at follow-up.

This clonotype was sampled from a male donor with early-stage non-small cell lung cancer. The rearrangement uses TRBV9 and TRBJ2-1; D perhaps matches TRBD1 (6 bases). Sequencing used PBMCs, obtained at surgery. CDR3 in amino acids: CASSVVWGPSEQFF. DNA for the CDR3: TGTGCCAGCAGCGTAGTTTGGGGGCCGAGTGAGCAGTTCTTC.